The rows below give T cell receptor beta chains drawn from one sample of a study of blood T cell repertoires in COVID-19. Only in-frame clones appear in the TCRdb table, and some are missing; sequencing was by immunoSEQ multiplex PCR. The sample contains 150,000 to 200,000 clones, around 87% of which appear only once. Specimen: peripheral blood. The receptors originated from a man aged 35 to 55 with active or convalescent COVID-19. Each CDR3 is given with its conserved first and last residue. D genes are given only for firm matches. Size is omitted from some rows. Given values are once, few, many or a class for expanded clones.

d_gene	j_gene	v_gene	abundance	CDR3aa	CDR3nt
NA	TRBJ2-7	TRBV6-5	NA	CASSLTSSYEQYF	TGTGCCAGCAGCCTGACTAGCTCCTACGAGCAGTACTTC
TRBD1	TRBJ2-7	TRBV6-1	NA	CASSEYRQGYEQYF	TGTGCCAGCAGTGAGTATCGACAGGGGTACGAGCAGTACTTC
TRBD1	TRBJ2-1	TRBV15	few	CATSREGGDRAGNEQFF	TGTGCCACCAGCAGAGAGGGAGGGGACAGGGCTGGCAATGAGCAGTTCTTC
NA	TRBJ2-5	TRBV5-8	once	CASSFRRAGQETQYF	TGTGCCAGCAGCTTCCGCCGGGCGGGCCAAGAGACCCAGTACTTC
TRBD1	TRBJ1-2	TRBV6-5	NA	CASSSEGQGIYGYTF	TGTGCCAGCAGTTCCGAGGGACAGGGGATTTATGGCTACACCTTC
NA	TRBJ1-1	TRBV19	NA	CASSARGNTEAFF	TGTGCCAGTAGTGCCAGGGGGAACACTGAAGCTTTCTTT
TRBD1	TRBJ1-1	TRBV7-3	once	CASSRDRNTEAFF	TGTGCCAGCAGCCGGGACAGGAACACTGAAGCTTTCTTT
TRBD1	TRBJ2-2	TRBV7-6	NA	CASSPQGVDTGELFF	TGTGCCAGCAGCCCTCAGGGGGTAGACACCGGGGAGCTGTTTTTT
NA	TRBJ1-2	TRBV10-3	NA	CAISEDPVGSGYTF	TGTGCCATCAGTGAGGATCCGGTCGGGAGCGGCTACACCTTC
TRBD1	TRBJ2-1	TRBV7-9	NA	CASSPPGQSSYNEQFF	TGTGCCAGCAGTCCCCCGGGACAGAGCTCCTACAATGAGCAGTTCTTC
NA	TRBJ1-6	TRBV4-1	once	CASSPGLPPTLSPLHF	TGCGCCAGCAGCCCTGGACTCCCACCAACCCTATCACCCCTCCACTTT
NA	TRBJ1-1	TRBV18	NA	CASSHRQENTEAFF	TGTGCCAGCTCGCACCGTCAGGAGAACACTGAAGCTTTCTTT
NA	TRBJ1-6	TRBV6-2/TRBV6-3	NA	CASSYRGSSYNSPLHF	TGTGCCAGCAGTTACCGGGGGAGCTCCTATAATTCACCCCTCCACTTT
NA	TRBJ2-5	TRBV5-6	NA	CASSRTVGGETQYF	TGTGCCAGCAGCCGCACCGTGGGAGGTGAGACCCAGTACTTC
NA	TRBJ1-2	TRBV29-1	NA	CSVDPGDYGYTF	TGCAGCGTTGATCCGGGGGACTATGGCTACACCTTC
NA	TRBJ1-2	TRBV19	NA	CASMGRGYGYTF	TGTGCCAGTATGGGCAGGGGCTATGGCTACACCTTC
TRBD1	TRBJ2-7	TRBV5-1	NA	CASSLGQGDPYEQYF	TGCGCCAGCAGCTTGGGACAGGGGGACCCCTACGAGCAGTACTTC
TRBD1	TRBJ1-5	TRBV30	NA	CAWSAGQGGQPQHF	TGTGCCTGGAGCGCCGGACAGGGGGGTCAGCCCCAGCATTTT
NA	TRBJ1-1	TRBV29-1	NA	CSVEEGRGWTEAFF	TGCAGCGTTGAAGAAGGCAGGGGATGGACTGAAGCTTTCTTT
NA	TRBJ2-1	TRBV5-6	NA	CASSRRYSSYNEQFF	TGTGCCAGCAGCCGCAGGTACAGCTCCTACAATGAGCAGTTCTTC
NA	TRBJ1-3	TRBV29-1	NA	CSVVLTFGNTIYF	TGCAGCGTTGTTTTGACTTTTGGAAACACCATATATTTT
TRBD2	TRBJ2-3	TRBV6-6	NA	CASSRTSGGTSTDTQYF	TGTGCCAGCAGTCGGACTAGCGGGGGGACTAGCACAGATACGCAGTATTTT
NA	TRBJ2-3	TRBV6-5	once	CASTLGGGLPDTQYF	TGTGCCAGCACCCTAGGGGGGGGGCTGCCAGATACGCAGTATTTT
NA	TRBJ1-1	TRBV18	NA	CASSQSTGTEAFF	TGTGCCAGCTCACAATCGACGGGAACTGAAGCTTTCTTT
TRBD1	TRBJ2-7	TRBV24-1	once	CATSDPGTGAYEQYF	TGTGCCACCAGTGATCCCGGGACAGGGGCCTACGAGCAGTACTTC
NA	TRBJ1-1	TRBV10-3	NA	CAISPIQNTEAFF	TGTGCCATCAGCCCGATACAGAACACTGAAGCTTTCTTT
NA	TRBJ2-5	TRBV7-9	NA	CASSLGGLETQYF	TGTGCCAGCAGCCTAGGGGGGCTGGAGACCCAGTACTTC
TRBD2	TRBJ2-5	TRBV30	NA	CAWSVPGGRRTQYF	TGTGCCTGGAGTGTACCGGGAGGGCGCCGGACCCAGTACTTC
NA	TRBJ2-2	TRBV5-4	NA	CASFRGGHRNTGELFF	TGTGCCAGCTTTAGGGGGGGACACCGAAACACCGGGGAGCTGTTTTTT
TRBD1	TRBJ1-6	TRBV18	NA	CASSLTPGGISRYNSPLHF	TGTGCCAGCTCATTAACCCCAGGGGGGATCTCCCGATATAATTCACCCCTCCACTTT
NA	TRBJ1-3	TRBV5-1	NA	CASSQGTRSTGNTIYF	TGCGCCAGCAGCCAGGGCACACGTTCTACTGGAAACACCATATATTTT